The 10 T cell receptor beta chains in this list originate from one sample, sequenced in a study of patients and donors after allogeneic stem cell transplantation. Using its own MiXCR run on the RT-PCR reads, TCRdb lists one record per CDR3 protein. The sample has hundreds of thousands of distinct CDR3 sequences, around 14% seen once. Material: blood, either unsorted or a sorted T cell fraction (not recorded which). These receptors were taken from a human donor who was either an allogeneic HSCT recipient or a stem cell or donor lymphocyte infusion donor (not recorded which). It is not recorded whose cells these are; they may come from a transplant donor.

At least ten counts were recorded for this clonotype. The gene calls are TRBV5-1 and TRBJ2-5; D may be TRBD2 (6 bases). This CDR3 is 15 amino acids long. The ends were cut back, 0 bases at V and 5 bases at J, with 14 bases in the middle. The germline gives CDR1 SGHRS, CDR2 YFSETQ. The CDR3 is CASSLVVGRRETQYF. The DNA of the CDR3 is TGCGCCAGCAGCTTGGTGGTCGGGAGAAGGGAGACCCAGTACTTC.

In this sample, this clonotype turned up a few times. The rearrangement joins TRBV7-2 to TRBJ2-3; tentatively, D is TRBD2 (5 bases). CDR1 is SGHTA and CDR2 is FQGNSA in the germline V gene. V lost 5 bases to trimming and J lost 5 bases, with 14 bases between them. The CDR3 runs to 14 residues. For the CDR3, the DNA is TGTGCCAGCAGCCTCGGACTTAGCGAAGATACGCAGTATTTT. It yields the protein CASSLGLSEDTQYF.

This clonotype has more than one count but fewer than ten. V and J are TRBV7-3 and TRBJ2-3; possible D gene TRBD1, 5 bases. CDR3 length equals 17 residues. Trimming pared 5 bases from V and 2 bases from J, leaving 20 bases between. The germline gives CDR1 SGHTA, CDR2 FQGTGA. The CDR3 coding sequence is TGTGCCAGCAGCCGAAACCCCACAGGACCCCCCACAGATACGCAGTATTTT. Amino acids: CASSRNPTGPPTDTQYF.

V is TRBV7-2 and J is TRBJ1-2, with unresolved D. CDR3 length equals 12 residues. Germline V lookup: CDR1 SGHTA, CDR2 FQGNSA. The V gene lost 5 bases and the J gene lost 8 bases, with 12 bases spanning the gap. The CDR3 here is CASSTSAGGYTF. The CDR3 DNA sequence: TGTGCCAGCAGCACTAGCGCGGGCGGCTACACCTTC.

This rearrangement joins TRBV12-3 or TRBV12-4 to TRBJ1-2; no clear D. V was shortened by 4 bases and J by 3 bases, with 9 bases between the two germline ends. This CDR3 contains 13 residues. The CDR3 sequence is CASSSGVYYGYTF. CDR3 nucleotides: TGTGCCAGCAGTTCCGGGGTCTACTATGGCTACACCTTC.

This clonotype was seen repeatedly, ten times or more. V usage is TRBV7-8 and J usage is TRBJ1-4, with 9 bases that match TRBD1. Germline lookup yields CDR1 SGHVS and CDR2 FQNEAQ. The J segment lost 3 bases and the V segment lost 5 bases, leaving 10 bases of the junction unmatched. The CDR3 has 17 residues. In DNA, the CDR3 is TGTGCCAGCAGCCAGGGGACAGGGATGTTGGCTAATGAAAAACTGTTTTTT. It translates to CASSQGTGMLANEKLFF.

This chain uses TRBV20-1 with TRBJ2-3, with 8 bases lining up with TRBD2. V was clipped by 3 bases and J by 7 bases; unmatched bases: 6. Per the germline V gene, CDR1 is DFQATT and CDR2 is SNEGSKA (reference sequence). The CDR3 runs to 13 residues. Here the CDR3 reads CSASGGGGNTQYF. The CDR3 DNA is TGCAGTGCTAGCGGGGGGGGAGGGAATACGCAGTATTTT.

This clonotype was counted at least ten times. The rearrangement links TRBV30 to TRBJ2-7; weak D call: TRBD1 (6 bases). Trimming removed 4 bases from V and 2 bases from J, with 9 bases in between. The CDR3 runs to 12 residues. The germline V gene encodes CDR1 GTSNPN and CDR2 SVGIG (reference sequence). In DNA form, the CDR3 reads TGTGCCTGGACGGGACAAACCTACGAGCAGTACTTC. It specifies CAWTGQTYEQYF.

The chain employs TRBV10-3 and TRBJ2-7, with TRBD2 matching over 8 bases. This CDR3 region has 14 residues. The V and J ends lost 7 bases and 5 bases, in that order; junction bases with no gene match: 10. Germline V gene lookup returns CDR1 ENHRY and CDR2 SYGVKD. The CDR3 reads CAITSGTSGDEQYF. CDR3 nucleotide sequence: TGTGCCATCACCTCGGGTACTAGCGGAGACGAGCAGTACTTC.

This clonotype came up a few times. The CDR3 DNA reads as TGTGCCAGCAGTTTACGGCAGGGCGGGAATCAGCCCCAGCATTTT. Amino acid sequence: CASSLRQGGNQPQHF. The chain recombines TRBV12-3 or TRBV12-4 with TRBJ1-5; weak D call: TRBD1 (5 bases). Trimming left V 2 bases short and J 4 bases short, with 12 bases between. This CDR3 region has 15 residues.